What follows describes a single T cell receptor beta chain. The source of the sample is a study of preoperative IRX-2 immunotherapy in early breast cancer. Noted treatment: preoperative locoregional IRX-2 cytokine immunotherapy. Samples came from a phase Ib trial of preoperative locoregional IRX-2 cytokine immunotherapy. Germline V CDR1 and CDR2: KGHSH, LQKENI. The V end was cut by 5 bases, the J end by 1 base, with 2 bases between. The CDR3 contains 11 residues. Only in-frame clones appear in the TCRdb table, and some are missing; sequencing was by immunoSEQ multiplex PCR. The sample has around 62,000 clones, approximately 94% seen once; the top ten hold under 2%.

This receptor was identified in a human donor with breast cancer. Sample collection occurred from a patient treated with IRX-2 immunotherapy. This sequence joins TRBV18 and TRBJ2-5; D unclear. CDR3 sequence (DNA): TGTGCCAGCTCAACCCAAGAGACCCAGTACTTC. It yields the protein CASSTQETQYF.